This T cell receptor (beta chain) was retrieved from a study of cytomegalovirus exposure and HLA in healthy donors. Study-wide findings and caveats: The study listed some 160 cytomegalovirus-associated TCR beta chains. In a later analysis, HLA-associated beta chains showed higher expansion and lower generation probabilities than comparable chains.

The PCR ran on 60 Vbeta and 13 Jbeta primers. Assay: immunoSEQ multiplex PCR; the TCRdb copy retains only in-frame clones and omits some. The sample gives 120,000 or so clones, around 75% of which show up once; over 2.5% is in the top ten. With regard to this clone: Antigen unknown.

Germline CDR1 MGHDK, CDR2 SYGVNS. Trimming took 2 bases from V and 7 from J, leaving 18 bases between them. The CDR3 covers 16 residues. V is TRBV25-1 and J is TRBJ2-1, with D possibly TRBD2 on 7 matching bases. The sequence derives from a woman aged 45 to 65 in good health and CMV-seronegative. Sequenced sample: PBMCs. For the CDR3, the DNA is TGTGCCAGCAGTGAAAGGGGGGGCTACGCCCAAAATGAGCAGTTCTTC. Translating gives CASSERGGYAQNEQFF.